Presented here are 9 T cell receptor beta chains from one specimen sequenced in a study of T cell responses to AZD1222 COVID-19 vaccine. Here immunoSEQ multiplex PCR was the method, and the copy in TCRdb shows in-frame clones only, minus some. The sample lists tens of thousands of clones, about 86% occurring once. Source: peripheral blood, taken on day 0 of AZD1222 vaccination. All receptors come from an adult in good health.

V usage is TRBV18 and J usage is TRBJ1-2, with 7 bases aligning to TRBD1. The germline CDR1 and CDR2 sequences are KGHSH and LQKENI. CDR3 length: 15 amino acids. Unmatched junction bases numbered 13, after V lost 6 bases and J lost 6 bases. CDR3 loop: CASSPRGQGTDGYTF. In nucleotides, the CDR3 is TGTGCCAGCTCTCCTAGGGGGCAGGGAACGGATGGCTACACCTTC.

The gene calls are TRBV6-5 and TRBJ1-1; 8 positions match TRBD1. Germline-derived CDR1 and CDR2 are MNHEY and SVGAGI. The length of the CDR3 is 13 residues. The CDR3 protein is CALDRAVFSGAFF. CDR3 coding DNA: TGTGCACTGGACAGGGCGGTTTTTAGTGGAGCTTTCTTT.

V gene TRBV18 combines with J gene TRBJ2-1; 12 nucleotides agree with TRBD2. V lost 2 bases and J lost 4; bases outside the gene matches: 3. CDR1 and CDR2 from the germline V gene are KGHSH and LQKENI. The CDR3 runs to 16 residues. CDR3 DNA: TGTGCCAGCTCACCAATGGGACTAGCGGGTTACAATGAGCAGTTCTTC. As protein: CASSPMGLAGYNEQFF. Using reference TRBV18 and TRBJ2-1 for the parts outside the CDR3, the full variable domain is NAGVMQNPRHLVRRRGQEARLRCSPMKGHSHVYWYRQLPEEGLKFMVYLQKENIIDESGMPKERFSAEFPKEGPSILRIQQVVRGDSAAYFCASSPMGLAGYNEQFFGPGTRLTVL.

The chain is built from TRBV6-2 or TRBV6-3 and TRBJ1-2; D is ambiguous. Germline V gene sequence: CDR1 MNHEY, CDR2 SVGEGT. The V end lost 5 bases, the J end lost 4 bases, and 17 bases lay between the germline ends. CDR3 length: 15 residues. CDR3 sequence reads: CASSDNRLTGYGYTF. In DNA form, the CDR3 reads TGTGCCAGCAGTGACAACCGACTCACGGGCTATGGCTACACCTTC.

The genes are TRBV6-1 and TRBJ2-7; D perhaps matches TRBD2 (6 bases). V gave up 2 bases and J gave up 7 bases, with 12 bases separating them. Per germline, CDR1 MNHNS and CDR2 SASEGT. CDR3 length: 13 amino acids. The CDR3 loop reads CASSELTRGEQYF. The DNA of the CDR3 is TGTGCCAGCAGTGAACTGACCCGGGGGGAGCAGTACTTC.

The chain couples TRBV3-1 (or the pseudogene TRBV3-2) to TRBJ2-2, with TRBD2 matching 12 bases. The V segment lost 1 base and the J segment 6 bases; nucleotides outside the gene matches: 0. The CDR3 runs to 15 residues. Germline loops: CDR1 LGHDT, CDR2 YNNKEL (reference sequence). CDR3 sequence: CASSQGLAGAGELFF. CDR3 nucleotide sequence: TGTGCCAGCAGCCAAGGACTAGCGGGGGCCGGGGAGCTGTTTTTT.

This clone is categorized as medium-sized. The chain links TRBV7-9 to TRBJ2-1; D is perhaps TRBD2 (6 bases). The CDR3 is 15 amino acids. V was trimmed by 1 base and J by 5 bases, leaving 12 bases between them. Per germline, CDR1 SEHNR and CDR2 FQNEAQ (reference sequence). CDR3 loop: CASSLEGLDHNEQFF. DNA of the CDR3: TGTGCCAGCAGCTTAGAGGGACTGGACCACAATGAGCAGTTCTTC.

The chain joins TRBV6-5 to TRBJ2-5, with no clear D. The germline V and J ends were trimmed by 2 bases and 5 bases, with 6 bases remaining between them. The CDR3 covers 12 residues. Looked up from germline, CDR1 is MNHEY and CDR2 is SVGAGI. The CDR3 sequence: CASSYDAETQYF. CDR3 bases: TGTGCCAGCAGTTACGATGCGGAGACCCAGTACTTC.

This chain links TRBV5-4 with TRBJ2-7; 7 bases agree with TRBD2. Germline assignment: CDR1 SGHNT and CDR2 YYREEE (reference sequence). The CDR3 extends over 15 amino acids. With 0 bases clipped from V and 5 bases from J, the junction kept 8 bases outside the gene matches. The CDR3 nucleotides read TGTGCCAGCAGCTTGGTGGGGGGAGGGCATAACGAGCAGTACTTC. Translating gives CASSLVGGGHNEQYF.